The next 28 T cell receptor beta chains were all read from a single sample in a study of control samples from healthy donors and cancer patients. The table came from immunoSEQ multiplex PCR; TCRdb's copy has only in-frame clones and leaves some out. The sample contains about 170,000 clones, 88% of which appear only once. The specimen was blood. These TCRs come from a woman in her twenties or thirties in good health.

The chain couples TRBV9 to TRBJ2-1; 9 bases align to TRBD2. The CDR3 covers 16 residues. Germline trimming cut 0 bases from V and 6 bases from J; bases unmatched to any gene: 7. Germline V gene sequence: CDR1 SGDLS, CDR2 YYNGEE. CDR3 in amino acids: CASSVGRGGAVNEQFF. In nucleotides, the CDR3 is TGTGCCAGCAGCGTAGGGCGCGGGGGGGCCGTCAATGAGCAGTTCTTC.

The V and J genes are TRBV28 and TRBJ2-3; D gene ambiguous. CDR1 is MDHEN, CDR2 SYDVKM, per germline. The CDR3 consists of 11 residues. The V and J ends lost 6 bases and 6 bases respectively, with 7 bases between them. The CDR3 DNA sequence: TGTGCCAGCAGCTTCCTGGATACGCAGTATTTT. Amino acids: CASSFLDTQYF.

On this clone itself: The junction and the germline gene differ at one end; a read error may be behind it. V usage is TRBV11-2 and J usage is TRBJ2-5; no clear D. Germline values: CDR1 SGHAT, CDR2 FQNNGV. The CDR3 consists of 11 residues. The CDR3 sequence is CACRFGETQYF. CDR3 nucleotide sequence: TGTGCCTGCAGATTTGGGGAGACCCAGTACTTC. Full variable domain (missing parts from reference TRBV11-2 and TRBJ2-5): EAGVAQSPRYKIIEKRQSVAFWCNPISGHATLYWYQQILGQGPKLLIQFQNNGVVDDSQLPKDRFSAERLKGVDSTLKIQPAKLEDSAVYLCACRFGETQYFGPGTRLLVL.

The chain recombines TRBV5-5 with TRBJ1-6, with a weak D call TRBD1 (6 bases). Between the trimmed V and J ends, which lost 4 bases and 9 bases, there was a span of 17 bases. CDR1 SGHKS and CDR2 YYEKEE come from the germline V gene (reference sequence). The CDR3 is made up of 15 amino acids. The CDR3 sequence is CASSLDATGGSPLHF. Written as DNA, the CDR3 is TGTGCCAGCAGCCTGGACGCGACAGGCGGTTCACCCCTCCACTTT.

The genes are TRBV5-1 and TRBJ2-5; 7 bases are a match to TRBD1. Germline V gene sequence: CDR1 SGHRS, CDR2 YFSETQ. The CDR3 contains 14 residues. J was trimmed by 2 bases and V by 3 bases; bases with no gene match: 4. The CDR3 DNA follows: TGCGCCAGCAGCTACGGACAGGATCAAGAGACCCAGTACTTC. It encodes CASSYGQDQETQYF.

This clone is labeled medium-sized. V usage is TRBV5-1 and J usage is TRBJ1-2; possibly TRBD1 for D (5 bases). Trimming took 0 bases from V and 5 from J, leaving 11 bases between them. The germline V gene has CDR1 SGHRS and CDR2 YFSETQ. The CDR3 covers 14 residues. CDR3 region: CASSLEQGNYGYTF. The CDR3, as DNA: TGCGCCAGCAGCTTGGAGCAGGGTAATTATGGCTACACCTTC.

The rearrangement uses TRBV5-1 and TRBJ2-2; TRBD1 matches at 9 bases. Unmatched junction bases numbered 3, after V lost 5 bases and J lost 1 base. The CDR3 length is 15 residues. The germline V gene encodes CDR1 SGHRS and CDR2 YFSETQ. The CDR3: CASSMDRGNTGELFF. Written as DNA, the CDR3 is TGCGCCAGCAGTATGGACAGGGGGAACACCGGGGAGCTGTTTTTT.

This clone was seen only once. The chain recombines TRBV4-1 with TRBJ1-2, with 7 bases matching TRBD1. The CDR3 runs to 16 residues. V dropped 4 bases and J dropped 1; count of bases not matched to a gene: 9. CDR1 and CDR2 from the germline V gene are MGHRA and YSYEKL. The CDR3 DNA reads as TGCGCCAGCAGCCCAAGGGTCCGGGACAGTAACTATGGCTACACCTTC. Amino acid sequence: CASSPRVRDSNYGYTF.

J is TRBJ2-2 and V is TRBV2; D unresolved. V gave up 3 bases and J gave up 2 bases, with 10 bases separating them. Germline assignment: CDR1 SNHLY and CDR2 FYNNEI. The CDR3 consists of 15 residues. The CDR3 sequence is CASSEAALNTGELFF. The CDR3 DNA reads TGTGCCAGCAGTGAGGCAGCCCTAAACACCGGGGAGCTGTTTTTT.

CDR3 nucleotides: TGTGCCACCAGTGATTTGGGTTGGACAGGGACCGGCACAGATACGCAGTATTTT. It codes for CATSDLGWTGTGTDTQYF. The rearrangement joins TRBV24-1 to TRBJ2-3; 8 positions agree with TRBD1. Germline V lookup: CDR1 KGHDR, CDR2 SFDVKD. J lost 1 base, V lost 0 bases, and 8 bases had no gene match. This CDR3 is built from 18 residues.

This clone came up once. V and J are TRBV18 and TRBJ2-7; D is ambiguous. V gave up 1 base and J gave up 5 bases, with 15 bases separating them. Per the germline V gene, CDR1 is KGHSH and CDR2 is LQKENI. CDR3 length: 15 amino acids. CDR3 sequence: CASSPRTPQIHEQYF. The CDR3 DNA follows: TGTGCCAGCTCACCACGGACCCCCCAAATCCACGAGCAGTACTTC.

The chain carries TRBV5-5 and TRBJ1-4; 8 bases fit TRBD1. This CDR3 contains 14 residues. V lost 2 bases to trimming and J lost 7 bases; unmatched junction nucleotides: 4. From germline, CDR1 is SGHKS and CDR2 YYEKEE (reference sequence). The CDR3 loop is CASSFATGVEKLFF. The CDR3, as DNA: TGTGCCAGCAGCTTCGCGACAGGGGTTGAAAAACTGTTTTTT.

The genes are TRBV19 and TRBJ1-3, with TRBD1 identical over 7 bases. Germline CDR1 LNHDA, CDR2 SQIVND (reference sequence). J lost 1 base, V lost 6 bases, and 3 bases had no gene match. The CDR3 extends over 14 amino acids. The CDR3 loop is CASSLTGSGNTIYF. The CDR3 DNA sequence: TGTGCCAGTAGCCTGACAGGGTCTGGAAACACCATATATTTT.

The chain links TRBV11-2 to TRBJ2-1; TRBD2 agrees at 14 bases. The CDR3 sequence is 18 residues long. Trimming cost V 0 bases and J 7 bases; bases outside gene matches: 8. The germline CDR1 and CDR2 sequences are SGHAT and FQNNGV. The CDR3 is CASSLDWRTSGRWNEQFF. Here the CDR3 DNA reads TGTGCCAGCAGCTTAGATTGGAGGACTAGCGGGAGGTGGAATGAGCAGTTCTTC.

The V gene is TRBV19, the J gene TRBJ1-5, with a tentative D call TRBD1 (5 bases). The CDR3 is 15 amino acids. Trimming left V 5 bases short and J 0 bases short, with 11 bases between. Germline loops: CDR1 LNHDA, CDR2 SQIVND (reference sequence). The CDR3 DNA follows: TGTGCCAGTAGTGTCTTAGGGGATAGCAATCAGCCCCAGCATTTT. This gives the protein CASSVLGDSNQPQHF.

The V gene is TRBV19, the J gene TRBJ1-6; D is possibly TRBD1 (6 bases). Germline loops: CDR1 LNHDA, CDR2 SQIVND (reference sequence). The V end lost 4 bases, the J end lost 7 bases, and 17 bases lay between the germline ends. The CDR3 spans 16 residues. CDR3 bases: TGTGCCAGTAGTACCACTTCCACAGGGTTCAATTCACCCCTCCACTTT. This gives the protein CASSTTSTGFNSPLHF.

V is TRBV6-7 and J is TRBJ2-2, with D uncertain. TRBV6-7 has ORF status, its function being uncertain. The CDR3 is 12 residues long. The V end was cut by 3 bases, the J end by 6 bases, with 5 bases between. CDR3 coding DNA: TGTGCCAGCAGTTATAACCCCGGGGAGCTGTTTTTT. Translating gives CASSYNPGELFF.

The rearrangement links TRBV12-3 or TRBV12-4 to TRBJ2-1; D remains unclear. Trimming took off 1 base at V and 10 bases at J, with 8 bases between the two ends. This CDR3 contains 12 residues. CDR3 in amino acids: CASSLVFGEQFF. Written as DNA, the CDR3 is TGTGCCAGCAGTTTAGTTTTCGGGGAGCAGTTCTTC.

The sample holds one count of this clone. The rearrangement uses TRBV24-1 and TRBJ2-2; 7 nucleotides align to TRBD1. The V gene's germline CDR1 is KGHDR and CDR2 SFDVKD. The CDR3 length is 14 residues. V gave up 7 bases and J gave up 7 bases; unmatched junction bases: 8. CDR3 sequence reads: CATRPTGMVGELFF. The CDR3, as DNA: TGTGCCACCAGGCCGACAGGGATGGTCGGGGAGCTGTTTTTT.

The genes are TRBV6-5 and TRBJ1-5; no definite D call. CDR1 is MNHEY and CDR2 is SVGAGI in the germline V gene. This CDR3 has 13 residues. V lost 6 bases, J lost 0 bases, and 6 bases lay in between. CDR3 residues: CASSDVSNQPQHF. CDR3 coding DNA: TGTGCCAGCAGCGACGTTAGCAATCAGCCCCAGCATTTT.

CDR3 sequence (DNA): TGCGCCAGCAGCGAGGGGACCTCCGGGGAGCTGTTTTTT. It translates to CASSEGTSGELFF. V is TRBV5-1 and J is TRBJ2-2, with D perhaps matching TRBD1 or TRBD2 (5 bases each). This CDR3 comprises 13 residues. Germline-derived CDR1 and CDR2 are SGHRS and YFSETQ. V lost 4 bases to trimming and J lost 6 bases, with 10 bases between them. The full variable domain, completed using reference TRBV5-1 and TRBJ2-2, is KAGVTQTPRYLIKTRGQQVTLSCSPISGHRSVSWYQQTPGQGLQFLFEYFSETQRNKGNFPGRFSGRQFSNSRSEMNVSTLELGDSALYLCASSEGTSGELFFGEGSRLTVL.

V gene TRBV7-6 combines with J gene TRBJ2-5; no reliable D call. This CDR3 has 16 residues. Looked up from germline, CDR1 is SGHVS and CDR2 is FNYEAQ. V lost 3 bases to trimming and J lost 0 bases, with 14 bases between them. The CDR3 DNA follows: TGTGCCAGCAGCTTTTTCTACACCTCGGACCAAGAGACCCAGTACTTC. Translation: CASSFFYTSDQETQYF. The full variable domain, in which reference TRBV7-6 and TRBJ2-5 provide the parts outside the CDR3, is GAGVSQSPRYKVTKRGQDVALRCDPISGHVSLYWYRQALGQGPEFLTYFNYEAQQDKSGLPNDRFSAERPEGSISTLTIQRTEQRDSAMYRCASSFFYTSDQETQYFGPGTRLLVL.

The chain is built from TRBV6-6 and TRBJ1-3; 12 bases agree with TRBD1. This CDR3 is 16 amino acids long. The J segment lost 4 bases and the V segment lost 6 bases, leaving 7 bases of the junction unmatched. In germline, CDR1 is MNHNY, CDR2 SVGAGI (reference sequence). CDR3 nucleotides: TGTGCCAGCAGAAATCCGGGACAGGGGGCCGGAAACACCATATATTTT. It specifies CASRNPGQGAGNTIYF.

The V gene is TRBV7-9, the J gene TRBJ2-2; TRBD1 matches 7 bases. The CDR3 extends over 12 amino acids. J was trimmed by 6 bases and V by 11 bases; bases with no gene match: 6. Germline CDR1 is SEHNR and CDR2 is FQNEAQ (reference sequence). The CDR3 sequence: CAGNTGAGELFF. DNA for the CDR3: TGTGCCGGGAATACAGGGGCCGGGGAGCTGTTTTTT.

The gene calls are TRBV5-1 and TRBJ1-4, with 8 bases that match TRBD1. The V and J ends lost 7 bases and 3 bases, in that order; junction bases with no gene match: 11. In germline, CDR1 is SGHRS, CDR2 YFSETQ. CDR3 size: 16 residues. The CDR3 loop is CASCLQGAKANEKLFF. CDR3 sequence (DNA): TGCGCCAGCTGCCTCCAGGGGGCGAAAGCTAATGAAAAACTGTTTTTT.

The chain recombines TRBV6-4 with TRBJ1-5; 7 bases line up with TRBD1. Germline trimming cut 4 bases from V and 6 bases from J; bases unmatched to any gene: 6. The CDR3 loop spans 14 amino acids. Per germline, CDR1 MRHNA and CDR2 SNTAGT. The CDR3 DNA is TGTGCCAGCAGTGCTGAAGGGGGCAGTCAGCCCCAGCATTTT. It encodes CASSAEGGSQPQHF.

The genes are TRBV19 and TRBJ1-3; D is uncertain. In germline, CDR1 is LNHDA, CDR2 SQIVND (reference sequence). Trimming removed 4 bases at V and 3 bases at J, with 10 bases between. The CDR3 covers 14 residues. Here the CDR3 DNA reads TGTGCCAGTAGTACAGCGGGTGTTGGAAACACCATATATTTT. Its translation: CASSTAGVGNTIYF. Looking up the rest from reference TRBV19 and TRBJ1-3 gives the full variable domain: DGGITQSPKYLFRKEGQNVTLSCEQNLNHDAMYWYRQDPGQGLRLIYYSQIVNDFQKGDIAEGYSVSREKKESFPLTVTSAQKNPTAFYLCASSTAGVGNTIYFGEGSWLTVV.

The V gene is TRBV2, the J gene TRBJ2-7; D is possibly TRBD1 or TRBD2 (5 bases each). CDR1 SNHLY and CDR2 FYNNEI come from the germline V gene. This CDR3 is 12 amino acids long. The V and J ends lost 6 bases and 2 bases respectively, with 8 bases between them. The CDR3 region is CASSGAPYEQYF. CDR3 sequence (DNA): TGTGCCAGCAGCGGGGCACCCTACGAGCAGTACTTC.